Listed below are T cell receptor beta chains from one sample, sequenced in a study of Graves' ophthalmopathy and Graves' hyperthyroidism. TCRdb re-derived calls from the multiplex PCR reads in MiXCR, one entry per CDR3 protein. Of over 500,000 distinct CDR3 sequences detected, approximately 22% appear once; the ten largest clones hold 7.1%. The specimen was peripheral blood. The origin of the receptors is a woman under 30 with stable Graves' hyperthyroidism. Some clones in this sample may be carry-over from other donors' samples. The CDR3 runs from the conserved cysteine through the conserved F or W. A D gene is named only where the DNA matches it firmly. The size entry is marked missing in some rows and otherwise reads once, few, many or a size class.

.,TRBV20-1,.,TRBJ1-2,CSARAQGVPLGYGYTF,TGCAGTGCTAGAGCCCAGGGAGTCCCATTAGGCTATGGCTACACCTTC
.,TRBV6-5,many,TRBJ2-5,CASYFSGQETQYF,TGTGCCAGCTATTTTAGCGGCCAAGAGACCCAGTACTTC
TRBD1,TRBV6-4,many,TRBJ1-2,CASRTGTGDYRTSGYTF,TGTGCCAGCAGGACCGGGACAGGGGACTACAGAACTTCTGGCTACACCTTC
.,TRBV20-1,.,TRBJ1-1,CSASPGLGFEMNTEAFF,TGCAGTGCTAGTCCAGGGCTCGGATTCGAAATGAACACTGAAGCTTTCTTT
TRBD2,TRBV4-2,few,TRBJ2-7,CASSPLGLAGTYEQYF,TGTGCCAGCAGCCCCCTTGGACTAGCGGGTACCTACGAGCAGTACTTC
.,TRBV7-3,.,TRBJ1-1,CASSSSGSTEAFF,TGTGCCAGCAGCTCATCAGGGAGTACTGAAGCTTTCTTT
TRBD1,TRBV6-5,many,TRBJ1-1,CASSMAGGSTEAFF,TGTGCCAGCAGCATGGCAGGGGGATCCACTGAAGCTTTCTTT
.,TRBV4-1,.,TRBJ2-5,CASSQVSAIGGETQYF,TGCGCCAGCAGCCAAGTCTCGGCAATTGGGGGCGAGACCCAGTACTTC
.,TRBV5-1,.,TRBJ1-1,CASSFILNTEAFF,TGCGCCAGCAGCTTTATCCTGAACACTGAAGCTTTCTTT
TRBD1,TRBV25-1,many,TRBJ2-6,CASSASGTATGANVLTF,TGTGCCAGCAGTGCCTCCGGGACAGCCACCGGGGCCAACGTCCTGACTTTC
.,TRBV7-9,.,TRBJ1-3,CASSLERGNTIYF,TGTGCCAGCAGCTTAGAACGGGGAAACACCATATATTTT
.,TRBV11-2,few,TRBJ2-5,CASSLSFGLDGKTQYF,TGTGCCAGCAGCTTAAGTTTTGGGTTGGACGGGAAGACCCAGTACTTC
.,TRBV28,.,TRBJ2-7,CASTTKGGPYEQYF,TGTGCCAGCACCACGAAGGGTGGGCCCTACGAGCAGTACTTC
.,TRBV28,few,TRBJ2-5,CASCGPQEETQYF,TGTGCCAGCTGCGGCCCCCAGGAGGAGACCCAGTACTTC
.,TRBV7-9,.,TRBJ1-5,CASSHAGSSKPQHF,TGTGCCAGCAGTCACGCGGGAAGTTCCAAGCCCCAGCATTTT
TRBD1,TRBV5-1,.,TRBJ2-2,CASSLRALDRAHAGELFF,TGCGCCAGCAGCCTGCGGGCCTTGGACAGGGCTCACGCCGGGGAGCTGTTTTTT
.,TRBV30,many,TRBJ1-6,CAWSVRGSSPLHF,TGTGCCTGGAGTGTACGTGGGAGTTCACCCCTCCACTTT
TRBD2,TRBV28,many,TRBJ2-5,CASSFLVTSGEETQYF,TGTGCCAGCAGTTTTTTGGTGACTAGCGGGGAAGAGACCCAGTACTTC
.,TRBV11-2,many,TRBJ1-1,CASSLVQDTEAFF,TGTGCCAGCAGCTTAGTGCAGGATACTGAAGCTTTCTTT
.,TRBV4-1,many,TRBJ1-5,CASSQDTTRGAALSNQPQHF,TGCGCCAGCAGCCAAGATACGACCCGTGGGGCAGCTCTTAGCAATCAGCCCCAGCATTTT
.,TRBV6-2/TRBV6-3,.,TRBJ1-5,CASSYSGPRFNQPQHF,TGTGCCAGCAGTTACTCCGGTCCCAGGTTCAATCAGCCCCAGCATTTT
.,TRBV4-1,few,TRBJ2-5,CASSQLVTGSQETQYF,TGCGCCAGCAGCCAACTCGTTACGGGATCCCAAGAGACCCAGTACTTC
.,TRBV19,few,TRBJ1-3,CASGPKLKGNTIYF,TGTGCCAGCGGGCCTAAACTAAAGGGGAACACCATATATTTT
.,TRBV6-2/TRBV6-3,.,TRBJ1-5,CASTAGAGQPQHF,TGTGCCAGCACGGCGGGGGCGGGCCAGCCCCAGCATTTT
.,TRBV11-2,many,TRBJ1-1,CASSGSRVGEAFF,TGTGCCAGCAGCGGATCAAGGGTGGGTGAAGCTTTCTTT
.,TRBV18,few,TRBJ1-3,CASFDSSGNTIYF,TGTGCCAGCTTCGATTCCTCTGGAAACACCATATATTTT
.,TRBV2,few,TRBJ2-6,CASSEVGLETGYSGANVLTF,TGTGCCAGCAGTGAAGTGGGTCTGGAGACAGGCTACTCTGGGGCCAACGTCCTGACTTTC
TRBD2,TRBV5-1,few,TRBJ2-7,CASSLEESGGRGSYEQYF,TGCGCCAGCAGCTTGGAAGAGTCGGGCGGGAGAGGTTCCTACGAGCAGTACTTC
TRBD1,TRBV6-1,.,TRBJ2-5,CASSEGWGQGEGETQYF,TGTGCCAGCAGTGAAGGATGGGGACAGGGCGAGGGAGAGACCCAGTACTTC
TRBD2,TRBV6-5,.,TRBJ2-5,CASSYGRVDWRGGRETQYF,TGTGCCAGCAGTTACGGGAGGGTGGACTGGCGGGGGGGCCGGGAGACCCAGTACTTC
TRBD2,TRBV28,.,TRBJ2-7,CASSGLAGEVYEQYF,TGTGCCAGCAGTGGACTAGCGGGGGAAGTCTACGAGCAGTACTTC
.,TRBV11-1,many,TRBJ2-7,CASSQGPLSYEQYF,TGTGCCAGCAGCCAAGGACCGCTATCCTACGAGCAGTACTTC
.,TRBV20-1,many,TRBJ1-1,CSASPWDMNTEAFF,TGCAGTGCTAGTCCGTGGGATATGAACACTGAAGCTTTCTTT
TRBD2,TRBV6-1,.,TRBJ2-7,CASSPPGSGGPYEQYF,TGTGCCAGCAGTCCCCCCGGTAGCGGGGGACCCTACGAGCAGTACTTC
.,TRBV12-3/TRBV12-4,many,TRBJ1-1,CASTPRRGGFTEAFF,TGTGCCAGCACCCCTCGTAGGGGGGGATTCACTGAAGCTTTCTTT
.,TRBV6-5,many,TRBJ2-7,CASSYSNYEQYF,TGTGCCAGCAGTTACTCGAACTACGAGCAGTACTTC
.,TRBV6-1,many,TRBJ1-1,CASRSGLNTEAFF,TGTGCCAGCAGGTCGGGCCTGAACACTGAAGCTTTCTTT
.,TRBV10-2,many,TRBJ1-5,CASSLGRDSNQPQHF,TGCGCCAGCAGTCTCGGACGTGATAGCAATCAGCCCCAGCATTTT
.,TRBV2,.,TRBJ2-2,CASQRQSTGELFF,TGTGCCAGTCAAAGACAGAGCACCGGGGAGCTGTTTTTT
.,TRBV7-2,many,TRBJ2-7,CASSPTGGPHEQYF,TGTGCCAGCAGCCCTACTGGAGGCCCCCACGAGCAGTACTTC
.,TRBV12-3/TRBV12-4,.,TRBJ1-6,CASSFIGGANGALHF,TGTGCCAGCAGTTTTATTGGCGGGGCGAATGGGGCCCTCCACTTT
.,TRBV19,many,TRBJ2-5,CASSGGWGPETQYF,TGTGCCAGTAGTGGGGGGTGGGGGCCAGAGACCCAGTACTTC
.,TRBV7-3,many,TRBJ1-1,CASSLGAAGNTEAFF,TGTGCCAGCAGCTTAGGCGCCGCGGGGAACACTGAAGCTTTCTTT
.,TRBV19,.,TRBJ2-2,CASSMVFYTGELFF,TGTGCCAGTAGTATGGTTTTTTACACCGGGGAGCTGTTTTTT
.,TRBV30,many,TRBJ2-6,CAWAIGANVLTF,TGTGCCTGGGCTATCGGGGCCAACGTCCTGACTTTC
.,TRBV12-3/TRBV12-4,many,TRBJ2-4,CASSLYQGSIKYF,TGTGCCAGCAGTTTATATCAGGGGAGCATTAAGTACTTC
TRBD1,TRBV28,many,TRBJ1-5,CASSLFGQGNQPQHF,TGTGCCAGCAGTTTATTTGGACAGGGGAATCAGCCCCAGCATTTT
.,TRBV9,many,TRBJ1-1,CASSTTGTAEAFF,TGTGCCAGCAGCACCACGGGGACCGCTGAAGCTTTCTTT
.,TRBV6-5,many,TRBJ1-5,CATRTAYSNQPQHF,TGTGCCACCAGGACGGCGTATAGCAATCAGCCCCAGCATTTT
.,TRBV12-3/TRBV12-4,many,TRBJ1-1,CASSSTTGGGEAFF,TGTGCCAGCAGTTCAACAACGGGGGGAGGTGAAGCTTTCTTT
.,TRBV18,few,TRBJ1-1,CASSWGDGTEAFF,TGTGCCAGCTCATGGGGGGACGGCACTGAAGCTTTCTTT
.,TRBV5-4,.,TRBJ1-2,CASSSEDNYGYTF,TGTGCCAGCAGCTCGGAGGACAACTATGGCTACACCTTC
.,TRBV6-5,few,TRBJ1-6,CASSYSRAHNSPLHF,TGTGCCAGCAGTTACTCGAGAGCACATAATTCACCCCTCCACTTT
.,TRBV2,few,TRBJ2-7,CASTIGTRNEQYF,TGTGCCAGCACCATCGGGACACGAAACGAGCAGTACTTC
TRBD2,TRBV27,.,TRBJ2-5,CASSDGLAQETQYF,TGTGCCAGCAGTGATGGACTAGCCCAAGAGACCCAGTACTTC
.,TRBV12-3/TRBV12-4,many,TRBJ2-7,CASSLSAAYEQYF,TGTGCCAGCAGTTTATCGGCAGCCTACGAGCAGTACTTC
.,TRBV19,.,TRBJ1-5,CASSTREGWTQPQHF,TGTGCCAGTAGTACCCGGGAGGGCTGGACTCAGCCCCAGCATTTT